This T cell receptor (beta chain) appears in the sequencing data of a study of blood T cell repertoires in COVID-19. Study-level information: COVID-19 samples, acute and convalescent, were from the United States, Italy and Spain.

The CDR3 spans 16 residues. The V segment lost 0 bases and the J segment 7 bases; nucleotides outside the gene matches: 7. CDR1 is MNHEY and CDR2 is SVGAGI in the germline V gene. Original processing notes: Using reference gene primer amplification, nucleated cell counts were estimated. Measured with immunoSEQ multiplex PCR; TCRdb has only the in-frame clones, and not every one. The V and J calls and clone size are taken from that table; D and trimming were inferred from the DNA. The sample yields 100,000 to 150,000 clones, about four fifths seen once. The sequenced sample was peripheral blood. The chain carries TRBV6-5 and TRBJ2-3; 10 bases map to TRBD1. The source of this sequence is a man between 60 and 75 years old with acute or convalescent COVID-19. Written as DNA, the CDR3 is TGTGCCAGCAGTTACTCTCCCGGGACAGGGGATAATACGCAGTATTTT. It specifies CASSYSPGTGDNTQYF.